One and the same sample provided the 7 T cell receptor beta chains below, sequenced in a study of T cells in Graves' hyperthyroidism and ophthalmopathy. There were TCR beta CDR3 regions amplified from RNA transcripts. HTBI primers were used for first-round RT-PCR of the TCR CDR3. TCRdb analysed the multiplex PCR reads with MiXCR anew, one entry per CDR3 protein. The sample records roughly 800,000 distinct CDR3 sequences, over 35% being singletons. The sample taken for sequencing was blood. All receptors derive from a man between 18 and 35 years old with Graves' hyperthyroidism.

The V and J genes are TRBV5-6 and TRBJ2-5; D is ambiguous. V was clipped by 4 bases and J by 5 bases, with 15 bases between them. Germline V gene sequence: CDR1 SGHDT, CDR2 YYEEEE. This CDR3 contains 14 residues. The CDR3 DNA follows: TGTGCCAGCAGCAACGCTGGTGCCGAGGAGACCCAGTACTTC. Its protein is CASSNAGAEETQYF.

This chain links TRBV3-1 with TRBJ1-1; 9 bases are shared with TRBD1. CDR3 length: 15 residues. The V segment lost 4 bases and the J segment 3 bases; nucleotides outside the gene matches: 6. Germline loops: CDR1 LGHDT, CDR2 YNNKEL (reference sequence). The CDR3 coding sequence is TGTGCCAGCAGCCGGACAGGGGCCTGGGACACTGAAGCTTTCTTT. This codes for CASSRTGAWDTEAFF.

The table lists this clonotype with many counts. The genes are TRBV29-1 and TRBJ2-7; tentative D call: TRBD1 (6 bases). The CDR3 extends over 12 amino acids. Germline CDR1 and CDR2: SQVTM and ANQGSEA. V was pared by 3 bases and J by 3 bases, with 9 bases between. CDR3 bases: TGCAGCGTTGAGCAGGGGAGCTACGAGCAGTACTTC. Translating it yields CSVEQGSYEQYF.

As concerns this clonotype: A read error may explain this, as a much larger clone is one base away. The rearrangement joins TRBV20-1 to TRBJ1-5, with D maybe TRBD1 (5 bases). CDR1 DFQATT and CDR2 SNEGSKA come from the germline V gene (reference sequence). The CDR3 loop spans 12 amino acids. The ends were cut back, 7 bases at V and 4 bases at J, with 11 bases in the middle. The CDR3 bases are TGCAGTGTTAGTGAGGGGAATCAGCCCCAGCATTTT. Translated: CSVSEGNQPQHF.

Concerning this clonotype itself: This may come from a read error, since a much larger clone is one base off. The chain recombines TRBV29-1 with TRBJ2-7, with D perhaps TRBD2 (7 bases). This CDR3 region has 15 residues. Deletions cut 1 base from V and 4 bases from J, with 17 bases between. Germline CDR1 and CDR2: SQVTM and ANQGSEA. The CDR3 loop is CSVEVGGQGRYEQYF. CDR3 coding DNA: TGCAGCGTTGAAGTGGGGGGGCAGGGGAGGTACGAGCAGTACTTC.

The V call is TRBV4-3, the J call TRBJ1-5, with D possibly TRBD1 on 6 matching bases. CDR1 is LGHNA and CDR2 is YSLEER in the germline V gene. The CDR3 is made up of 16 amino acids. V lost 5 bases to trimming and J lost 5 bases, with 19 bases between them. CDR3 sequence: CASSSLGKGDDQPQHF. CDR3 coding DNA: TGCGCCAGCAGCTCCCTGGGCAAGGGGGACGATCAGCCCCAGCATTTT.

In this sample, this clonotype turned up many times. The rearrangement uses TRBV29-1 and TRBJ1-2, with D unclear. The germline CDR1 and CDR2 sequences are SQVTM and ANQGSEA. CDR3 length equals 10 residues. Trimming stripped 6 bases from V and 8 bases from J, with 10 bases between. The DNA for the CDR3 is TGCAGCGTAGGAGCTGGGGGCTACACCTTC. The encoded protein is CSVGAGGYTF.